This record covers a single TCR beta chain. Antigen unknown. The identical CDR3 is also encoded by other nucleotide sequences in the sample. Generated by immunoSEQ multiplex PCR, the TCRdb table keeps only in-frame clones and is missing some. The profile shows 130,000 to 150,000 clones, about 93% of them singletons. This specimen belongs to a study of T cell responses to AZD1222 COVID-19 vaccine. Study-level results: Vaccine-associated CD4 TCRs spanned spike, dominant at 160-218 and 743-854. Targets within unmutated variant regions were reportedly found for nearly half of spike-specific TCRs. The repertoires were collected only after the peak T cell response. The sample set comprised mostly white British donors with more females, and clonal diversity was possibly underestimated.

CDR3 size: 15 residues. V gave up 0 bases and J gave up 2 bases; unmatched junction bases: 1. The germline gives CDR1 LGHNA, CDR2 YNFKEQ. Material: peripheral blood, obtained on day 0 of AZD1222 vaccination. V is TRBV4-2 and J is TRBJ1-2; TRBD1 agrees at 9 bases. The clonotype comes from an adult in good health. CDR3 bases: TGTGCCAGCAGCCAAGATACAGGGGGCAACTATGGCTACACCTTC. Translating gives CASSQDTGGNYGYTF.